The rows below give T cell receptor beta chains drawn from one sample of a study of graft-versus-host responses after intestinal transplantation. For these TCRs, the target antigens are not known. Clones were read by immunoSEQ multiplex PCR, and TCRdb kept only the in-frame ones, dropping some. The sample has 100,000 to 130,000 clones; around 90% are singletons. The input for sequencing was unstimulated CD4+ T cells sorted from spleen or lymph node cells, taken before transplant. The receptors originated from a human donor who was the organ donor for an intestinal transplant. Both conserved end residues are part of each CDR3. The D gene is left open where the match is weak. Not every row has a clone size; where given, it reads once, few, many or a size class.

abundance,v_gene,j_gene,d_gene,CDR3aa,CDR3nt
-,TRBV6-5,TRBJ1-2,TRBD1,CASSPDRGLGYTF,TGTGCCAGCAGCCCAGACAGGGGGCTAGGCTACACCTTC
-,TRBV5-1,TRBJ2-7,-,CASSLSGGPTYEQYF,TGCGCCAGCAGCTTGTCCGGGGGGCCAACCTACGAGCAGTACTTC
-,TRBV11-3,TRBJ2-2,-,CASSRTVNTGELFF,TGTGCCAGCAGTCGGACAGTTAACACCGGGGAGCTGTTTTTT
-,TRBV7-9,TRBJ1-6,TRBD1,CASSLARDRVSPLHF,TGTGCCAGCAGCTTAGCCCGGGACAGGGTTTCACCCCTCCACTTT
-,TRBV5-1,TRBJ1-1,TRBD1,CASSTGQGRTEAFF,TGCGCCAGCAGCACCGGACAGGGAAGAACTGAAGCTTTCTTT
-,TRBV6-6,TRBJ1-2,-,CASSYSSAGNYGYTF,TGTGCCAGCAGTTACTCGTCGGCAGGGAACTATGGCTACACCTTC
-,TRBV29-1,TRBJ2-5,TRBD1,CSVSYRGRGETQYF,TGCAGCGTTTCCTACAGGGGTCGGGGAGAGACCCAGTACTTC
-,TRBV6-5,TRBJ2-1,TRBD2,CASSYYRGRANEQFF,TGTGCCAGCAGTTATTACCGCGGGAGGGCCAATGAGCAGTTCTTC
-,TRBV11-1,TRBJ2-7,TRBD2,CASSLGLADYEQYF,TGTGCCAGCAGCTTGGGACTAGCGGACTACGAGCAGTACTTC
-,TRBV2,TRBJ1-6,TRBD1,CASSDSLGTGNSPLHF,TGTGCCAGCAGTGATTCATTAGGGACAGGAAATTCACCCCTCCACTTT
-,TRBV5-6,TRBJ1-5,-,CASSFRGNQPQHF,TGTGCCAGCAGCTTTCGCGGCAATCAGCCCCAGCATTTT
-,TRBV11-2,TRBJ2-4,TRBD2,CASSWTSGRENIQYF,TGTGCCAGCAGCTGGACTAGCGGGAGGGAAAACATTCAGTACTTC
-,TRBV2,TRBJ2-1,TRBD2,CASSFETSGENNEQFF,TGTGCCAGCAGTTTCGAGACTAGCGGGGAGAACAATGAGCAGTTCTTC
few,TRBV5-1,TRBJ1-4,TRBD1,CASSPDRGGEKLFF,TGCGCCAGCAGCCCGGACAGGGGGGGTGAAAAACTGTTTTTT
few,TRBV6-6,TRBJ2-1,-,CASSYSRGNEQFF,TGTGCCAGCAGTTACTCGAGGGGGAATGAGCAGTTCTTC
-,TRBV7-9,TRBJ1-1,-,CASSLLGDTEAFF,TGTGCCAGCAGCTTACTGGGGGACACTGAAGCTTTCTTT
-,TRBV9,TRBJ2-3,-,CASSVGRQTDTQYF,TGTGCCAGCAGCGTAGGTCGACAGACAGATACGCAGTATTTT
once,TRBV7-9,TRBJ1-1,-,CASSLKRGEAFF,TGTGCCAGCAGCTTAAAGAGGGGTGAAGCTTTCTTT
-,TRBV5-4,TRBJ2-7,-,CASSLESGSYEQYF,TGTGCCAGCAGCTTGGAGTCCGGCTCCTACGAGCAGTACTTC
-,TRBV6-5,TRBJ1-1,-,CASSYSFRGLTEAFF,TGTGCCAGCAGTTACTCATTCAGGGGCCTCACTGAAGCTTTCTTT
few,TRBV6-5,TRBJ2-7,-,CASSKDSRVGDEQYF,TGTGCCAGCAGTAAGGACTCAAGGGTTGGGGACGAGCAGTACTTC
-,TRBV7-9,TRBJ1-2,-,CASSLFEGGYGYTF,TGTGCCAGCAGCTTATTCGAGGGGGGCTATGGCTACACCTTC
-,TRBV2,TRBJ1-1,-,CASRGQEGTEAFF,TGTGCCAGCAGAGGGCAGGAGGGGACTGAAGCTTTCTTT
-,TRBV7-2,TRBJ2-5,-,CASSQYMEETQYF,TGTGCCAGCAGCCAATACATGGAGGAGACCCAGTACTTC
-,TRBV5-4,TRBJ2-3,TRBD2,CASSPGLAGVDTQYF,TGTGCCAGCAGCCCGGGACTAGCGGGAGTAGATACGCAGTATTTT
-,TRBV5-4,TRBJ1-4,TRBD1,CASSRTGGDEKLFF,TGTGCCAGCAGTCGGACAGGAGGCGATGAAAAACTGTTTTTT
-,TRBV11-2,TRBJ1-2,-,CASSLLLGGEDGYTF,TGTGCCAGCAGCTTACTGCTTGGGGGGGAAGATGGCTACACCTTC
-,TRBV28,TRBJ1-2,TRBD1,CASTRQGLFYGYTF,TGTGCCAGCACAAGACAGGGACTATTCTATGGCTACACCTTC
-,TRBV25-1,TRBJ2-6,TRBD1,CASSVGTGVLSGANVLTF,TGTGCCAGCAGTGTAGGGACAGGGGTCCTCTCTGGGGCCAACGTCCTGACTTTC
-,TRBV6-1,TRBJ2-7,-,CASSQSYEQYF,TGTGCCAGCAGTCAGTCCTACGAGCAGTACTTC
-,TRBV6-6,TRBJ1-5,-,CASRVDSSNQPQHF,TGTGCCAGCAGAGTGGACAGCTCCAATCAGCCCCAGCATTTT
-,TRBV12-2,TRBJ2-7,-,CASRVMDEQYF,TGTGCAAGTCGCGTTATGGACGAGCAGTACTTC
-,TRBV27,TRBJ2-7,TRBD1,CASSSTGTGGFNEQYF,TGTGCCAGCAGTTCAACCGGGACAGGGGGTTTCAACGAGCAGTACTTC
-,TRBV7-2,TRBJ2-1,-,CASSFAVNYNEQFF,TGTGCCAGCAGCTTCGCGGTTAACTACAATGAGCAGTTCTTC
-,TRBV2,TRBJ1-2,-,CASRGGPLYGYTF,TGTGCCAGCAGGGGAGGACCCCTCTATGGCTACACCTTC
few,TRBV5-4,TRBJ1-1,-,CASSLYGANTEAFF,TGTGCCAGCAGCTTGTATGGGGCGAACACTGAAGCTTTCTTT
few,TRBV5-1,TRBJ2-2,-,CASSLQSSGELFF,TGCGCCAGCAGCTTGCAGAGCTCGGGGGAGCTGTTTTTT
-,TRBV5-1,TRBJ1-5,TRBD1,CASSPGGLNQPQHF,TGCGCCAGCAGCCCAGGGGGGCTCAATCAGCCCCAGCATTTT
-,TRBV12-2,TRBJ2-3,-,CAPARQDTQYF,TGTGCTCCAGCCCGCCAAGATACGCAGTATTTT
once,TRBV5-1,TRBJ2-3,-,CASSLDRASTDTQYF,TGCGCCAGCAGCTTGGACAGGGCAAGCACAGATACGCAGTATTTT
-,TRBV7-2,TRBJ2-7,-,CASSLVQGLPSKYEQYF,TGTGCCAGCAGCTTAGTACAGGGACTTCCCTCTAAATACGAGCAGTACTTC
-,TRBV7-2,TRBJ2-1,-,CASSLAVLVRTTYNEQFF,TGTGCCAGCAGCTTAGCGGTGCTAGTCCGGACTACGTACAATGAGCAGTTCTTC
few,TRBV6-5,TRBJ2-1,-,CASSYSSAGKVNEQFF,TGTGCCAGCAGTTACTCCTCGGCGGGAAAAGTCAATGAGCAGTTCTTC
once,TRBV5-1,TRBJ2-2,TRBD1,CASSGGTGEFGELFF,TGCGCCAGCAGCGGTGGGACAGGGGAATTCGGGGAGCTGTTTTTT
-,TRBV25-1,TRBJ2-1,-,CASSTREHDQGGEQFF,TGTGCCAGCAGTACCCGAGAGCATGACCAGGGTGGAGAGCAGTTCTTC
-,TRBV11-2,TRBJ2-3,-,CASSLGAPDTQYF,TGTGCCAGCAGCTTAGGTGCTCCCGATACGCAGTATTTT
-,TRBV12-5,TRBJ2-7,-,CASGLVDMGEQYF,TGTGCTAGTGGTTTGGTAGATATGGGCGAGCAGTACTTC
-,TRBV28,TRBJ2-7,-,CASSLGAYSAQYF,TGTGCCAGCAGTTTAGGGGCATACTCTGCCCAGTACTTC
-,TRBV5-5,TRBJ2-2,-,CASSTYTGELFF,TGTGCCAGCAGCACTTACACCGGGGAGCTGTTTTTT
-,TRBV11-3,TRBJ1-1,-,CASSLGGRVNTEAFF,TGTGCCAGCAGCTTAGGTGGTAGGGTGAACACTGAAGCTTTCTTT
few,TRBV7-9,TRBJ2-4,TRBD2,CASSSPGGKNIQYF,TGTGCCAGCAGCTCACCGGGAGGGAAAAACATTCAGTACTTC
-,TRBV7-9,TRBJ2-7,-,CASSLRGYEQYF,TGTGCCAGCAGCTTAAGGGGCTACGAGCAGTACTTC
-,TRBV19,TRBJ1-1,-,CASSRSSGHSTEAFF,TGTGCCAGTAGTCGTTCGAGTGGCCATAGCACTGAAGCTTTCTTT
-,TRBV5-1,TRBJ2-6,-,CASSELAGANVLTF,TGCGCCAGCTCGGAGCTGGCTGGGGCCAACGTCCTGACTTTC